These T cell receptor beta chains were read from a single sample in a study of blood T cell repertoires in COVID-19. Assay used: immunoSEQ multiplex PCR; TCRdb lists only in-frame clones, some missing. The table shows under 300,000 clones, with roughly nine tenths occurring only once. Specimen: PBMCs or T cells enriched from blood (not recorded which). These receptors were collected from a woman in her thirties with acute COVID-19. CDR3s leave out the opening cysteine and the closing phenylalanine or tryptophan. Fields, in order: J gene, V gene, CDR3 protein.

TRBJ1-5	TRBV2	ASSTWGSNQPQH
TRBJ1-1	TRBV10-3	AISPAGQGLF
TRBJ2-1	TRBV5-4	ASSSRQSSYNEQF
TRBJ1-3	TRBV13	ASSTRGPGNTIY
TRBJ2-2	TRBV5-5	ASSLGTGSSTGELF
TRBJ2-5	TRBV6-5	ATSGVRLQETQY
TRBJ1-1	TRBV19	ASGYRGENTEAF
TRBJ2-1	TRBV7-9	ASSHLAGSSYNEQF
TRBJ2-7	TRBV23-1	AIGMGDRGSSYEQY
TRBJ2-1	TRBV5-8	ASSPLGGLPYNEQF
TRBJ1-5	TRBV19	ASARTGGNNQPQH
TRBJ1-1	TRBV4-1	ASSQADRVGTEAF
TRBJ2-1	TRBV15	ATSRDRAGLASNEQF
TRBJ1-6	TRBV9	ASTPRDSYNSPLH
TRBJ2-1	TRBV9	ASSVVDWKNNEQF
TRBJ2-4	TRBV5-1	ASRRFGEGSVAKNIQY
TRBJ1-1	TRBV14	ASSQQGGAF
TRBJ1-3	TRBV5-1	ASSGGDSGNTIY
TRBJ2-3	TRBV3-1/TRBV3-2	ASSQSRGVDTQY